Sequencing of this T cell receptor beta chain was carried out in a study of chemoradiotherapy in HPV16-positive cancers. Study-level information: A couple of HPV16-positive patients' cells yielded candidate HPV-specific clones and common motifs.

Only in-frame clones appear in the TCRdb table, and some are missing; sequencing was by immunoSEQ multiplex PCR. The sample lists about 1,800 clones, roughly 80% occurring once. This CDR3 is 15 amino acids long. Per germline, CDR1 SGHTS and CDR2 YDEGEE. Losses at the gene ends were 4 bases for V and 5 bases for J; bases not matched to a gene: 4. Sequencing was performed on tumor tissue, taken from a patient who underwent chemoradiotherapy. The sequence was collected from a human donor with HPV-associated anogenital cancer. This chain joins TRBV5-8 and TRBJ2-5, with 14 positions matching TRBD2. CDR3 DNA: TGTGCCAGCAGCGCGGGACTAGCGGGAGCCGAGACCCAGTACTTC. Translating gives CASSAGLAGAETQYF.